Below are 11 T cell receptor beta chains sequenced from a single sample in a study of blood T cell repertoires in COVID-19. Here immunoSEQ multiplex PCR was the method, and the copy in TCRdb shows in-frame clones only, minus some. The data show 20,000 to 25,000 clones, 65% to 90% seen once. Source material: peripheral blood. These receptors originate from a man between 65 and 85 years old with acute or convalescent COVID-19.

CDR3 sequence (DNA): TGTGCCAGCAGTTCCGACTATCCCTCCTACAATGAGCAGTTCTTC. Amino acid sequence: CASSSDYPSYNEQFF. The chain couples TRBV7-2 to TRBJ2-1; a possible D gene is TRBD2 (5 bases). The CDR3 sequence is 15 residues long. Per the germline V gene, CDR1 is SGHTA and CDR2 is FQGNSA. Trimming pared 6 bases from V and 0 bases from J, leaving 12 bases between.

The rearrangement joins TRBV7-2 to TRBJ2-3; D is possibly TRBD1 (5 bases). The V and J ends lost 0 bases and 0 bases respectively, with 7 bases between them. CDR3 length equals 15 residues. Per the germline V gene, CDR1 is SGHTA and CDR2 is FQGNSA. CDR3 in DNA: TGTGCCAGCAGCTTAGCGTACAGGAGCACAGATACGCAGTATTTT. Protein product: CASSLAYRSTDTQYF.

V is TRBV6-5 and J is TRBJ2-2, with no clear D. Germline-derived CDR1 and CDR2 are MNHEY and SVGAGI. V lost 6 bases and J lost 4, with 15 bases in between. The CDR3 loop spans 15 amino acids. The CDR3 reads CASSYRVGVTGELFF. In nucleotides, the CDR3 is TGTGCCAGCAGCTACCGGGTAGGAGTCACCGGGGAGCTGTTTTTT.

This sequence joins TRBV14 and TRBJ2-1; TRBD1 agrees at 7 bases. The CDR3 loop spans 12 amino acids. V gave up 4 bases and J gave up 12 bases; unmatched junction bases: 6. The germline V gene encodes CDR1 SGHDN and CDR2 FVKESK. CDR3 region: CASSLDRVVQFF. CDR3 DNA: TGTGCCAGCAGCCTTGACAGGGTGGTGCAGTTCTTC. Combining the CDR3 with reference TRBV14 and TRBJ2-1 gives the whole variable domain EAGVTQFPSHSVIEKGQTVTLRCDPISGHDNLYWYRRVMGKEIKFLLHFVKESKQDESGMPNNRFLAERTGGTYSTLKVQPAELEDSGVYFCASSLDRVVQFFGPGTRLTVL.

This chain links TRBV27 with TRBJ1-3, with D possibly TRBD1 on 5 matching bases. The CDR3 runs to 15 residues. Trimming removed 5 bases from V and 2 bases from J, with 13 bases in between. Germline values: CDR1 MNHEY, CDR2 SMNVEV (reference sequence). This CDR3 reads CASSVTGTPGNTIYF. The CDR3 coding sequence is TGTGCCAGCAGTGTCACCGGGACTCCTGGAAACACCATATATTTT.

This chain links TRBV3-1 (or the pseudogene TRBV3-2) with TRBJ2-4; 10 positions agree with TRBD1. This CDR3 has 21 residues. Trimming cost V 2 bases and J 8 bases; bases outside gene matches: 24. Germline CDR1 LGHDT, CDR2 YNNKEL (reference sequence). The CDR3 nucleotides are TGTGCCAGCAGCCAACTGGCGGGACAGGGGAGGCGAGTGAGCCAGAGGGACATTCAGTACTTC. Translation: CASSQLAGQGRRVSQRDIQYF.

V gene TRBV30 combines with J gene TRBJ1-1; 11 nucleotides align to TRBD1. The V and J ends lost 2 bases and 5 bases, in that order; junction bases with no gene match: 7. This CDR3 contains 15 residues. CDR1 and CDR2 from the germline V gene are GTSNPN and SVGIG (reference sequence). CDR3 DNA sequence: TGTGCCTGGAGTAATGGGGGGACAGGGGGAACTGAAGCTTTCTTT. Its protein is CAWSNGGTGGTEAFF.

Concerning this clone itself: Its ends do not fully match the called genes, so a read error is possible. This chain connects TRBV18 to TRBJ2-3, with D tentatively TRBD2 (5 bases). The germline V gene has CDR1 KGHSH and CDR2 LQKENI. The CDR3 runs to 15 residues. The CDR3 DNA follows: TGTGCCAGCTCACCACGACTACCCGGGGAACAGCCTCCCTGGTTT. Protein: CASSPRLPGEQPPWF.

The rearrangement links TRBV27 to TRBJ1-6, with D unclear. V dropped 4 bases and J dropped 10 bases, with 11 bases sitting between them. Germline V gene data show CDR1 as MNHEY and CDR2 as SMNVEV (reference sequence). This CDR3 is built from 13 residues. This CDR3 reads CASSSNPRSPLHF. As DNA, the CDR3 is TGTGCCAGCAGTTCAAATCCTAGGTCACCCCTCCACTTT.

The V gene is TRBV5-1, the J gene TRBJ2-2; D gene unclear. Per germline, CDR1 SGHRS and CDR2 YFSETQ. V was shortened by 4 bases and J by 1 base, with 14 bases between the two germline ends. This CDR3 region has 16 residues. This chain's CDR3 is CASSLESLGNTGELFF. The CDR3, as DNA: TGCGCCAGCAGCCTGGAGAGCCTCGGGAACACCGGGGAGCTGTTTTTT.

V and J are TRBV2 and TRBJ2-2; 8 bases are a match to TRBD2. V lost 6 bases and J lost 6; bases outside the gene matches: 3. The germline CDR1 and CDR2 sequences are SNHLY and FYNNEI. The CDR3 has 13 residues. CDR3 coding DNA: TGTGCCAGCAGGGGACTAGTGGCCGGGGAGCTGTTTTTT. This translates into CASRGLVAGELFF.